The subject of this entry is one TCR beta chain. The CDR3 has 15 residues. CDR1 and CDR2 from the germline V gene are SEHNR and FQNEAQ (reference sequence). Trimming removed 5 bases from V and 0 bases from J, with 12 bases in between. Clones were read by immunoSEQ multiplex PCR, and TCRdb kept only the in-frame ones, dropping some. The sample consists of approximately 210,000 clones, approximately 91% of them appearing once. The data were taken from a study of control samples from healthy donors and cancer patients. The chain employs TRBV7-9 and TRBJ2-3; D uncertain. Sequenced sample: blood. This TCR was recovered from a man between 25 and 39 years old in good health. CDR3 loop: CASSPDFSSTDTQYF. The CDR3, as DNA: TGTGCCAGCAGCCCTGACTTTTCTAGCACAGATACGCAGTATTTT.